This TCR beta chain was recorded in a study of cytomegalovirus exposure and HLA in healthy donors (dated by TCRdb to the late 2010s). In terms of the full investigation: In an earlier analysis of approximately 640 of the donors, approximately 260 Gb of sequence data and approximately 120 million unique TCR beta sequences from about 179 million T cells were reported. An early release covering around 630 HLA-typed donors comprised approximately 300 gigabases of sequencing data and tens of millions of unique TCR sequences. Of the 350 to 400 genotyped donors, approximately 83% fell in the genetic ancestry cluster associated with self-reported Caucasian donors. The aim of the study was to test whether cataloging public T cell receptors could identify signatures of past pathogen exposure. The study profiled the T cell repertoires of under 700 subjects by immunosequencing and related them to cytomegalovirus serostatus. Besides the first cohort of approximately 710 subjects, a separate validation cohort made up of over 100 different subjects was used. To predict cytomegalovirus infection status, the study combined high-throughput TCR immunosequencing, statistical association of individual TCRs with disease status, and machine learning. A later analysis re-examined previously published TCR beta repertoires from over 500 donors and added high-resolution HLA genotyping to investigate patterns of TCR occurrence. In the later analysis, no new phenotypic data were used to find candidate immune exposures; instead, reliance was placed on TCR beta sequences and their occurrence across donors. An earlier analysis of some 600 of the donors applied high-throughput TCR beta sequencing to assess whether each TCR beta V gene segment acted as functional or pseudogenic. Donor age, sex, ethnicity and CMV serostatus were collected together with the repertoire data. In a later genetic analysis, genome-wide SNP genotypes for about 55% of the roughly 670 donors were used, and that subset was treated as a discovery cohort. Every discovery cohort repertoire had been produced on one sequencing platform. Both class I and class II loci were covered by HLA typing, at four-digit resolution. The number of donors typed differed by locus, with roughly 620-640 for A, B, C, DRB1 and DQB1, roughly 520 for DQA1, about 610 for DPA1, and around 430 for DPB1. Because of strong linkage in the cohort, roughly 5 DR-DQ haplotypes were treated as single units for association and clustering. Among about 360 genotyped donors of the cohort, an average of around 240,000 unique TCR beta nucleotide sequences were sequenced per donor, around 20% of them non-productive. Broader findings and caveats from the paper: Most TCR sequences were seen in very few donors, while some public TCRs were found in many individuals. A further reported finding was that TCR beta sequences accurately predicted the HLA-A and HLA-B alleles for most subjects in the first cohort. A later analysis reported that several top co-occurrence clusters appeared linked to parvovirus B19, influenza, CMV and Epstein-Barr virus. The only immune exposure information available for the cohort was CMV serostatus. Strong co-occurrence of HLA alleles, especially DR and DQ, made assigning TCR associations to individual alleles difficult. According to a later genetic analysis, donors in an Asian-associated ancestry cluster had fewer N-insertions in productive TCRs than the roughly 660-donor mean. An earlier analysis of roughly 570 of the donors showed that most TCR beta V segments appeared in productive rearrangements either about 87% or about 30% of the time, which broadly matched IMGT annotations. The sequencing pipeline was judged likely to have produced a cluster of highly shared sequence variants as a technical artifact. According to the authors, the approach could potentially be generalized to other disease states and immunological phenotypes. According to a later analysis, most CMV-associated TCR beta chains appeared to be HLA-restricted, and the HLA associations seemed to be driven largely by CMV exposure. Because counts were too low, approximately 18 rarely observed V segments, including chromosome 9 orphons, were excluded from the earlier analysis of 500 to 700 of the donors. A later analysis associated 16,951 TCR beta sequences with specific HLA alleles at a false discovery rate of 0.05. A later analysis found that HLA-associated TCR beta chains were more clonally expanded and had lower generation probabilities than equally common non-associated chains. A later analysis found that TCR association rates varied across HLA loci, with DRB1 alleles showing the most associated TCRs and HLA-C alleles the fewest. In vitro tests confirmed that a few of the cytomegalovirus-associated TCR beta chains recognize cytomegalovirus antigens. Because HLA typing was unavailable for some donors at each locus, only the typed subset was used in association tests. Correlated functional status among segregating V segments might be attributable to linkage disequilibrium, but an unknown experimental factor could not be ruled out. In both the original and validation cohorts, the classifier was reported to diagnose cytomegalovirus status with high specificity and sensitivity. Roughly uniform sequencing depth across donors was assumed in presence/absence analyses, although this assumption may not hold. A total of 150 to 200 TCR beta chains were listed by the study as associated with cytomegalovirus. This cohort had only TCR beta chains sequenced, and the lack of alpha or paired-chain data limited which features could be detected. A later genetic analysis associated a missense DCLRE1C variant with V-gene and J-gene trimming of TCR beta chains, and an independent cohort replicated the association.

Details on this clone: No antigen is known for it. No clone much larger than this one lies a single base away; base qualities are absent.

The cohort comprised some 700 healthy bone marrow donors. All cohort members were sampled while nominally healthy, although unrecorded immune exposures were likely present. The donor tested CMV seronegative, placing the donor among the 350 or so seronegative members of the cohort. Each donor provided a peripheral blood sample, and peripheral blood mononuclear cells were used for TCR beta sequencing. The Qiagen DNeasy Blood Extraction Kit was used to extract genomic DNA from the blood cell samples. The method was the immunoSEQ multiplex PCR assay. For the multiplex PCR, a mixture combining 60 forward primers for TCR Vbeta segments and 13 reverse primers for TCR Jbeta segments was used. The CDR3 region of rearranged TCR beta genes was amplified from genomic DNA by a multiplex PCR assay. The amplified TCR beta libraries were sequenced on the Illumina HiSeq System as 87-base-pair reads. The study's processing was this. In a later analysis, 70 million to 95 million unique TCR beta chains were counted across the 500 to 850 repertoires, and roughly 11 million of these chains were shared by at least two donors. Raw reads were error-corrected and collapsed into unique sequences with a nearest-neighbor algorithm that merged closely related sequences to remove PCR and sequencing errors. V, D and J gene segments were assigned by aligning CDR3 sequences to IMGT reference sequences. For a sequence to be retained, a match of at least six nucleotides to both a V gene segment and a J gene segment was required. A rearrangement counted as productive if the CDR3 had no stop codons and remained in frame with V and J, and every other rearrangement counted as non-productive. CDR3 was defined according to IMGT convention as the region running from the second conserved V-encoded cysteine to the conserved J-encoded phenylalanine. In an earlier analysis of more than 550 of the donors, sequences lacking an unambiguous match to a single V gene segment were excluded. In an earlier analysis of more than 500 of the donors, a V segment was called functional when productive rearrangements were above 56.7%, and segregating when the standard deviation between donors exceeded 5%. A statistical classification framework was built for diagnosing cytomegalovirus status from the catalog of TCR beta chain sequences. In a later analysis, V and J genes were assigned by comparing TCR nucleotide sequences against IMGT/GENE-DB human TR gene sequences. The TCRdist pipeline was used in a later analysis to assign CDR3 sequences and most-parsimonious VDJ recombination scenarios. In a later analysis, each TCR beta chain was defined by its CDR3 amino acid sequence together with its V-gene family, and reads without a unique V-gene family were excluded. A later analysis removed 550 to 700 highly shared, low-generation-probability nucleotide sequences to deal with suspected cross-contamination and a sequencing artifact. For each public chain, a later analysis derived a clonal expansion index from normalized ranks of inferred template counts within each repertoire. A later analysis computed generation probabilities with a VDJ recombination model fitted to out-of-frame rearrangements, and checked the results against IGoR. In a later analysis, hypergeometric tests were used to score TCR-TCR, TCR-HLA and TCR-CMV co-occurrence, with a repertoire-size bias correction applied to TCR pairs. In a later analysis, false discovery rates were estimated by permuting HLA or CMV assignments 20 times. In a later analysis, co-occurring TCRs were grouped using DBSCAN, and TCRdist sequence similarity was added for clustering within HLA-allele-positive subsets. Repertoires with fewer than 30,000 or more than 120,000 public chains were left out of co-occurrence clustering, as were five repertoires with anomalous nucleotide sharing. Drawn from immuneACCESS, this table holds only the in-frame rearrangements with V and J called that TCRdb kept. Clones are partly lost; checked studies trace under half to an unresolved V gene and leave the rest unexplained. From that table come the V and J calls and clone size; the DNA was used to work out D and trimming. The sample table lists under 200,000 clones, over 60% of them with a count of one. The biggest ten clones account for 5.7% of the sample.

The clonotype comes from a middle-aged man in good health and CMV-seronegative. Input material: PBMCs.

The DNA sequence is TGTGCCAGCTCCCCCGTTACAAGCTCCTACAATGAGCAGTTCTTC. This encodes CASSPVTSSYNEQFF. The sequence is built from TRBV18 and TRBJ2-1, with the D segment identity uncertain. The CDR3 holds 15 amino acids from the cysteine to the phenylalanine. Only the CDR3 region is kept as DNA, spanning 45 bases read in frame from base 1. Trimming removed 6 bases from V and 0 bases from J, leaving 12 bases between the germline ends. As encoded in the germline V gene, CDR1 is KGHSH while CDR2 is LQKENI.